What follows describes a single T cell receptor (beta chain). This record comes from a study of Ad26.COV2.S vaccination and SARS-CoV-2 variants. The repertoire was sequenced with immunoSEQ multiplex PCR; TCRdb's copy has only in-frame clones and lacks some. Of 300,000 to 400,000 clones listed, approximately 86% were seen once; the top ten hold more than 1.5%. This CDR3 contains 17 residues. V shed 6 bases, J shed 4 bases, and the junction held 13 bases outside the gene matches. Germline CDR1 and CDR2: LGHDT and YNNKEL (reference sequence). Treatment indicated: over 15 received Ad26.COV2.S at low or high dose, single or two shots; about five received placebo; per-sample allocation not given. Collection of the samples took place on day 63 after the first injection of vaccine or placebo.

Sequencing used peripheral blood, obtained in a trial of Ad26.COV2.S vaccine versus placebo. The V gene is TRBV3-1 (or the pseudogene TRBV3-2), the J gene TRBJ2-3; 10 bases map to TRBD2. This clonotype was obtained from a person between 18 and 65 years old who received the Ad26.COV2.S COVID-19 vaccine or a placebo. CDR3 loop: CASSPYSGGPRADTQYF. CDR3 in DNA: TGTGCCAGCAGTCCATATAGCGGGGGGCCCCGCGCAGATACGCAGTATTTT.